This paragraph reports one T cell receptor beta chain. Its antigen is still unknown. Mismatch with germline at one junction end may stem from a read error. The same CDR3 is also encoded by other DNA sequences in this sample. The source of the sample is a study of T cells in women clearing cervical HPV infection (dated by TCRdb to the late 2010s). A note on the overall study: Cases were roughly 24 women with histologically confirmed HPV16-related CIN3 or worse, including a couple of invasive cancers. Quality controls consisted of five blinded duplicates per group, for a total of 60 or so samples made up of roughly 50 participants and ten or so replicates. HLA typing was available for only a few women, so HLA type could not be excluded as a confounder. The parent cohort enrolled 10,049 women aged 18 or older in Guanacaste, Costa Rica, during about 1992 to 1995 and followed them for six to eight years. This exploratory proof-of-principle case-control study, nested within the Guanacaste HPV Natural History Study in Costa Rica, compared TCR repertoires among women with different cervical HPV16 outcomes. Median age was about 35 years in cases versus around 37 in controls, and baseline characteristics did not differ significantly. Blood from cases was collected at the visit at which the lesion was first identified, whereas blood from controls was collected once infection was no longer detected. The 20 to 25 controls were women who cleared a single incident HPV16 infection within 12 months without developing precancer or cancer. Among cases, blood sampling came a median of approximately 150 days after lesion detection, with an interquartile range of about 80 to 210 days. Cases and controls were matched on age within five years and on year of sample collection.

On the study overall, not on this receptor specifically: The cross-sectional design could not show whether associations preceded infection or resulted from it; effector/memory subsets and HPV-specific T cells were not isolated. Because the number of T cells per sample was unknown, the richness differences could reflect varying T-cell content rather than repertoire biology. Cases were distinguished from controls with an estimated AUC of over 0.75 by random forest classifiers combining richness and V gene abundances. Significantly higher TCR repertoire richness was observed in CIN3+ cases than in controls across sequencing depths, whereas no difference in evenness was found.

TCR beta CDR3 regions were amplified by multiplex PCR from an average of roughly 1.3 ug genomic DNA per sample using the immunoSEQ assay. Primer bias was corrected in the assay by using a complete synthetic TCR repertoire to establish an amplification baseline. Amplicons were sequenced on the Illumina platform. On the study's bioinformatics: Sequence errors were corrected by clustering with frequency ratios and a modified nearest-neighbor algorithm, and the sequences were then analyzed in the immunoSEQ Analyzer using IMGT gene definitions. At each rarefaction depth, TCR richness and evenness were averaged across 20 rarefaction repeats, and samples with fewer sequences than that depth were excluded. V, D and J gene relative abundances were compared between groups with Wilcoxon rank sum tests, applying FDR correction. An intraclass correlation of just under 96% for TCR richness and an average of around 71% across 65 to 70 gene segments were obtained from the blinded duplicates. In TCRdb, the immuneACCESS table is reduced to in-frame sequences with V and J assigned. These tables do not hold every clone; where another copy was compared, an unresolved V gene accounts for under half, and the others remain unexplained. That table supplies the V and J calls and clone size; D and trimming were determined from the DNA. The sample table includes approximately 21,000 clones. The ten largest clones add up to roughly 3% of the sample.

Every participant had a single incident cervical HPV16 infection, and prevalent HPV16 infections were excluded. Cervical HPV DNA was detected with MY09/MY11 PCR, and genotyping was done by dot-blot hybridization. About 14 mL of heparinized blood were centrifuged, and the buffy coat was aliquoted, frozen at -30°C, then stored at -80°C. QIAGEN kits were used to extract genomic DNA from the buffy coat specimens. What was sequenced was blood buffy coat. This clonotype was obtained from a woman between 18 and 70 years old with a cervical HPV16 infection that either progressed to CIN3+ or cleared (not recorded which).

The CDR3 corresponds to CAIGQGHSGNTIYF. CDR3 DNA (partial): TGTGCCATCGGGCAGGGCCACTCTGGAAACACA. The chain is made from TRBV7-6 and TRBJ1-3; the D gene is perhaps TRBD1, from 5 matching bases. The read is 3 residues too short to cover the CDR3 end, so that end is filled in from the germline J gene. Measured from the cysteine to the phenylalanine, the CDR3 is 14 residues long. Sequencing covers 33 bases of the CDR3, shown here with the frame starting at base 1. The germline V gene supplies CDR1 SGHVS and CDR2 FNYEAQ. Reference TRBV7-6 and TRBJ1-3 proteins supply the regions before and after the CDR3; the full variable domain is: GAGVSQSPRYKVTKRGQDVALRCDPISGHVSLYWYRQALGQGPEFLTYFNYEAQQDKSGLPNDRFSAERPEGSISTLTIQRTEQRDSAMYRCAIGQGHSGNTIYFGEGSWLTVV.